The present T cell receptor (beta chain) was sequenced within a study of regulatory T cells in long-lasting Graves disease. Overall study results and limits: TRBV28, TRBJ1-2 and TRBJ2-5 were segments that persistent disease favored.

Time point of the sample: newly diagnosed GD, antithyroid drugs for less than 3 months. From PBMCs, RNA was extracted and then used to make the TCR library. Construction of TCR beta libraries relied on iRepertoire HTBI primers and on Arm-PCR targeting CDR3 regions. TCRdb re-derived calls from the multiplex PCR reads in MiXCR, one entry per CDR3 protein. The sample has about 500,000 distinct CDR3 sequences; about 12% are singletons. The CDR3 covers 15 residues. Germline values: CDR1 SGHAT, CDR2 FQNNGV. Note on this clonotype: The antigen is undetermined. This may be a read error: a much more frequent sequence differs by one nucleotide.

The same data also contributed to another study, on T cells in Graves' hyperthyroidism and ophthalmopathy. Per that paper: Clinicians diagnosed patients from clinical symptoms, serum thyroxine and TRAb, thyroid ultrasound and orbital computed tomography.

The source of this sequence is a woman aged 30 to 39 with Graves disease. The chain recombines TRBV11-2 with TRBJ2-7; TRBD1 is a possible D gene (6 bases). Sequences were derived from peripheral blood mononuclear cells (PBMCs), sampled at new diagnosis, from a patient treated with antithyroid drugs. The chain's CDR3 is CAGRRRGGQLYKQYF. The DNA of the CDR3 is TGTGCCGGCAGGAGGCGTGGGGGCCAACTCTACAAGCAGTACTTC. The variable domain in full, completed from reference TRBV11-2 and TRBJ2-7, reads EAGVAQSPRYKIIEKRQSVAFWCNPISGHATLYWYQQILGQGPKLLIQFQNNGVVDDSQLPKDRFSAERLKGVDSTLKIQPAKLEDSAVYLCAGRRRGGQLYKQYFGPGTRLTVT.